The rows below give T cell receptor beta chains drawn from one sample of a study of STAT5B mutations in CD4+ large granular lymphocyte leukemia. The repertoire was sequenced with immunoSEQ multiplex PCR; TCRdb's copy has only in-frame clones and lacks some. This sample carries some 30,000 clones, around 81% of them seen once, and the ten largest clones take 3.5% to 5%. Input material: CD4+ T cells from blood buffy coats. Every receptor here comes from a human donor in good health. CDR3s include the opening cysteine and the closing phenylalanine or tryptophan. D genes are given only for firm matches. Clone size is given for some rows only: seen once, a few or many times, or a class if the clone is expanded.

NA | TRBJ1-2 | NA | TRBV19 | CASSILGGLNYGYTF | TGTGCCAGTAGTATTCTCGGGGGACTCAACTATGGCTACACCTTC
NA | TRBJ1-2 | NA | TRBV2 | CAGTGTDRANYGYTF | TGTGCCGGAACCGGGACGGACAGAGCTAACTATGGCTACACCTTC
NA | TRBJ1-5 | NA | TRBV19 | CASSIEPGQPQHF | TGTGCCAGTAGTATAGAACCAGGTCAGCCCCAGCATTTT
few | TRBJ1-1 | NA | TRBV6-6 | CASSYRQGGTEAFF | TGTGCCAGCAGTTACCGGCAGGGCGGGACTGAAGCTTTCTTT
NA | TRBJ2-1 | TRBD2 | TRBV9 | CASSVGRGGEQFF | TGTGCCAGCAGCGTAGGGCGCGGGGGGGAGCAGTTCTTC
NA | TRBJ1-2 | NA | TRBV6-5 | CASRPPTGLNYGYTF | TGTGCCAGCAGGCCTCCTACAGGGCTTAACTATGGCTACACCTTC
NA | TRBJ1-2 | NA | TRBV25-1 | CASSQANYGYTF | TGTGCCAGCAGCCAAGCTAACTATGGCTACACCTTC
NA | TRBJ2-1 | NA | TRBV28 | CASSGRTYNEQFF | TGTGCCAGCAGTGGGAGGACCTACAATGAGCAGTTCTTC
NA | TRBJ2-7 | NA | TRBV28 | CASSPRHHEQYF | TGTGCCAGCAGCCCCAGGCACCACGAGCAGTACTTC
NA | TRBJ2-1 | TRBD2 | TRBV18 | CASSQGLAGNEQFF | TGTGCCAGCTCACAAGGACTAGCGGGCAATGAGCAGTTCTTC
NA | TRBJ1-2 | NA | TRBV6-6 | CASSNRGGGSYGYTF | TGTGCCAGCAGTAATCGGGGTGGAGGAAGCTATGGCTACACCTTC
NA | TRBJ2-7 | TRBD1 | TRBV7-9 | CASSFPTARQGSPYEQYF | TGTGCCAGCAGCTTTCCGACCGCCAGACAGGGATCGCCCTACGAGCAGTACTTC
NA | TRBJ2-5 | TRBD2 | TRBV19 | CASSAGLASETQYF | TGTGCCAGTAGTGCGGGACTAGCATCAGAGACCCAGTACTTC